A single sample gave rise to the 32 T cell receptor beta chains below, sequenced in a study of blood T cell repertoires in COVID-19. The data were produced by immunoSEQ multiplex PCR, yet TCRdb's version contains in-frame clones alone and is incomplete. This table has about 39,000 clones, 87% appearing once. The specimen sequenced was peripheral blood. The receptors come from a man in his 60s with acute or convalescent COVID-19.

Only one count was recorded for this clone. The chain joins TRBV5-1 to TRBJ2-3; 9 bases fit TRBD1. Germline CDR1 is SGHRS and CDR2 is YFSETQ. This CDR3 has 14 residues. V was pared by 5 bases and J by 2 bases, with 3 bases of the junction left unmatched. CDR3 in DNA: TGCGCCAGCAGAGACAGGGGGTCCACAGATACGCAGTATTTT. It translates to CASRDRGSTDTQYF. Together with reference TRBV5-1 and TRBJ2-3, the CDR3 gives the full variable domain: KAGVTQTPRYLIKTRGQQVTLSCSPISGHRSVSWYQQTPGQGLQFLFEYFSETQRNKGNFPGRFSGRQFSNSRSEMNVSTLELGDSALYLCASRDRGSTDTQYFGPGTRLTVL.

The table lists this clone with a count of one. The chain joins TRBV7-6 to TRBJ2-7, with 9 bases matching TRBD1. V shed 5 bases, J shed 1 base, and the junction held 9 bases outside the gene matches. This CDR3 contains 16 residues. CDR1 is SGHVS, CDR2 FNYEAQ, per germline. The CDR3 loop reads CASSPGQGTWSYEQYF. CDR3 bases: TGTGCCAGCAGCCCCGGACAGGGGACGTGGTCCTACGAGCAGTACTTC.

This chain links TRBV19 with TRBJ2-7; a possible D gene is TRBD1 (5 bases). V lost 3 bases, J lost 7 bases, and 19 bases lay in between. The CDR3 spans 15 residues. Germline CDR1 is LNHDA and CDR2 is SQIVND (reference sequence). In nucleotides, the CDR3 is TGTGCCAGTAGTATGATGGGGCGAAGCCCTAGGGAGCAGTACTTC. It codes for CASSMMGRSPREQYF.

The rearrangement links TRBV4-1 to TRBJ2-1; D unclear. V lost 2 bases and J 0 bases, leaving 8 bases between the germline ends. Germline V gene sequence: CDR1 MGHRA, CDR2 YSYEKL. This CDR3 has 15 residues. CDR3 protein: CASSQQDSSYNEQFF. As DNA, the CDR3 is TGCGCCAGCAGCCAACAGGATAGCTCCTACAATGAGCAGTTCTTC.

This chain uses TRBV15 with TRBJ2-1; 11 bases agree with TRBD1. CDR1 and CDR2 (germline): LNHNV, YYDKDF (reference sequence). This CDR3 region has 15 residues. The V and J ends lost 1 base and 9 bases, in that order; junction bases with no gene match: 5. The CDR3 spells CATSRGGQGDGEQFF. The CDR3, as DNA: TGTGCCACCAGCAGAGGGGGACAGGGGGACGGTGAGCAGTTCTTC.

CDR3 coding DNA: TGTGCCACCAGCTTTCGGAGGTATGGCTACACCTTC. Its protein is CATSFRRYGYTF. The chain joins TRBV15 to TRBJ1-2; D uncertain. Germline CDR1 LNHNV, CDR2 YYDKDF (reference sequence). Trimming removed 5 bases at V and 5 bases at J, with 9 bases between. There are 12 residues in the CDR3. The full variable domain, rest sourced from reference TRBV15 and TRBJ1-2, is DAMVIQNPRYQVTQFGKPVTLSCSQTLNHNVMYWYQQKSSQAPKLLFHYYDKDFNNEADTPDNFQSRRPNTSFCFLDIRSPGLGDTAMYLCATSFRRYGYTFGSGTRLTVV.

The chain joins TRBV27 to TRBJ2-3; D is possibly TRBD1 (7 bases). The germline CDR1 and CDR2 sequences are MNHEY and SMNVEV (reference sequence). The V and J ends lost 6 bases and 5 bases respectively, with 21 bases between them. The CDR3 extends over 16 amino acids. CDR3 loop: CASREYRGGGQDTQYF. CDR3 bases: TGTGCCAGCAGAGAATACAGGGGAGGAGGGCAAGATACGCAGTATTTT.

The V call is TRBV25-1, the J call TRBJ1-3; D gene unclear. The CDR3 consists of 14 residues. Germline V lookup: CDR1 MGHDK, CDR2 SYGVNS. The germline V and J ends were trimmed by 7 bases and 7 bases, with 17 bases remaining between them. CDR3 in amino acids: CASTGGLSGNTIYF. CDR3 in DNA: TGTGCCAGCACCGGCGGATTAAGCGGGAACACCATATATTTT.

This chain links TRBV11-3 with TRBJ2-5; TRBD1 matches at 7 bases. CDR3 length equals 14 residues. From germline, CDR1 is SGHNT and CDR2 YENEEA. V was pared by 5 bases and J by 3 bases, with 6 bases of the junction left unmatched. Here the CDR3 DNA reads TGTGCCAGCAGCCGGGACAGTGGGGAAGAGACCCAGTACTTC. Its translation: CASSRDSGEETQYF.

The chain combines TRBV5-6 with TRBJ2-1; no clear D gene. The CDR3 consists of 11 residues. CDR1 SGHDT and CDR2 YYEEEE come from the germline V gene. V shed 2 bases and J shed 7 bases, with 4 bases lying between them. CDR3 sequence (DNA): TGTGCCAGCAGCTTTCTGAATGAGCAGTTCTTC. It codes for CASSFLNEQFF.

The chain carries TRBV6-5 and TRBJ1-1; TRBD1 agrees at 7 bases. CDR1 is MNHEY, CDR2 SVGAGI, per germline. Trimming took 8 bases from V and 7 from J; bases not matched to a gene: 4. CDR3 length equals 11 residues. CDR3 DNA: TGTGCCAGCGGAACAGGGGATGAAGCTTTCTTT. Translated, it gives CASGTGDEAFF.

The chain uses TRBV9 and TRBJ2-1, with 11 positions matching TRBD2. The trim removed 3 bases at V and 5 bases at J, leaving 4 bases unmatched. This CDR3 contains 15 residues. The V gene's germline CDR1 is SGDLS and CDR2 YYNGEE. The CDR3 DNA is TGTGCCAGCAGCGCTCGACTAGCGGGGAACAATGAGCAGTTCTTC. Translation: CASSARLAGNNEQFF.

This chain links TRBV4-3 with TRBJ2-3; 7 positions match TRBD2. The CDR3 has 16 residues. Germline CDR1 LGHNA, CDR2 YSLEER. Losses at the gene ends were 2 bases for V and 4 bases for J; bases not matched to a gene: 9. The CDR3 protein is CASSQKRGTGADTQYF. The DNA of the CDR3 is TGCGCCAGCAGCCAAAAGCGGGGAACTGGAGCAGATACGCAGTATTTT.

The chain carries TRBV5-1 and TRBJ1-3; 7 bases are shared with TRBD1. Germline CDR1 is SGHRS and CDR2 is YFSETQ. The CDR3 has 19 residues. J gave up 3 bases and V 0 bases, and 15 bases lay outside the gene matches. The CDR3 sequence: CASSLGVPLTGPGGNTIYF. CDR3 bases: TGCGCCAGCAGCTTGGGGGTCCCTTTGACAGGGCCGGGTGGAAACACCATATATTTT.

V usage is TRBV10-1 and J usage is TRBJ2-5, with 11 bases matching TRBD2. The CDR3 consists of 18 residues. Trimming removed 0 bases from V and 4 bases from J; junction bases left unmatched: 10. The germline V gene encodes CDR1 WNHNN and CDR2 SYGVQD (reference sequence). The chain's CDR3 is CASSESELAGGLRETQYF. DNA for the CDR3: TGCGCCAGCAGTGAGTCGGAGCTAGCGGGAGGTTTGAGAGAGACCCAGTACTTC.

V usage is TRBV11-3 and J usage is TRBJ2-2; perhaps TRBD1 as D (5 bases). The CDR3 is 15 residues long. Trimming pared 5 bases from V and 1 base from J, leaving 11 bases between. Germline values: CDR1 SGHNT, CDR2 YENEEA. In nucleotides, the CDR3 is TGTGCCAGCAGCCGGAGTAGGGGGAACACCGGGGAGCTGTTTTTT. Its translation is CASSRSRGNTGELFF.

The V call is TRBV7-2, the J call TRBJ2-1; D perhaps matches TRBD2 (5 bases). Trimming pared 4 bases from V and 2 bases from J, leaving 9 bases between. CDR3 length: 14 amino acids. Germline CDR1 SGHTA, CDR2 FQGNSA. The CDR3 region is CASSSRGPYNEQFF. The CDR3 DNA reads as TGTGCCAGCAGCTCACGGGGTCCCTACAATGAGCAGTTCTTC.

The V and J genes are TRBV18 and TRBJ2-1; 7 nucleotides line up with TRBD1. This CDR3 region has 15 residues. CDR1 is KGHSH, CDR2 LQKENI, per germline. V trimming: 3 bases; J trimming: 10 bases; junction bases outside the gene matches: 12. The CDR3 spells CASSPVGQPAGEQFF. CDR3 nucleotide sequence: TGTGCCAGCTCACCGGTGGGACAGCCCGCCGGGGAGCAGTTCTTC.

V and J are TRBV29-1 and TRBJ1-1; perhaps TRBD1 as D (5 bases). From germline, CDR1 is SQVTM and CDR2 ANQGSEA. The germline V and J ends were trimmed by 5 bases and 1 base, with 26 bases remaining between them. The CDR3 runs to 18 residues. Here the CDR3 reads CSVKAEFGYRGENTEAFF. CDR3 coding DNA: TGCAGCGTTAAGGCCGAGTTTGGATATCGGGGGGAGAACACTGAAGCTTTCTTT.

The rearrangement links TRBV5-4 to TRBJ2-7; 7 bases agree with TRBD2. Germline trimming cut 1 base from V and 7 bases from J; bases unmatched to any gene: 8. The germline V gene has CDR1 SGHNT and CDR2 YYREEE (reference sequence). This CDR3 region has 14 residues. The CDR3, as DNA: TGTGCCAGCAGCTTGTGGGAGGGCCTGAGGGAGCAGTACTTC. Its translation is CASSLWEGLREQYF.

This chain links TRBV7-2 with TRBJ2-7; 8 nucleotides agree with TRBD1. The V segment lost 1 base and the J segment 12 bases; nucleotides outside the gene matches: 8. The CDR3 totals 13 residues. CDR1 is SGHTA and CDR2 is FQGNSA in the germline V gene. As DNA, the CDR3 is TGTGCCAGCAGCTTAGGGGACAGGAGGGGGCTGTACTTC. Residues: CASSLGDRRGLYF.

As concerns this clone: Distinct nucleotide sequences in the sample also encode this CDR3. V gene TRBV20-1 combines with J gene TRBJ1-1; D call uncertain. The germline V gene encodes CDR1 DFQATT and CDR2 SNEGSKA (reference sequence). This CDR3 spans 11 amino acids. Trimming pared 6 bases from V and 1 base from J, leaving 6 bases between. The CDR3 DNA is TGCAGTGCGCGAGCGAACACTGAAGCTTTCTTT. Protein sequence: CSARANTEAFF.

Here the CDR3 reads CASSRDGPEAFF. Here the CDR3 DNA reads TGTGCCAGCAGTCGGGATGGCCCTGAAGCTTTCTTT. The rearrangement joins TRBV2 to TRBJ1-1; D is unclear. This CDR3 has 12 amino acids. The V end lost 5 bases, the J end lost 6 bases, and 10 bases lay between the germline ends. CDR1 is SNHLY, CDR2 FYNNEI, per germline.

The chain joins TRBV3-1 (or the pseudogene TRBV3-2) to TRBJ2-7; possible D gene TRBD1, 6 bases. V was clipped by 4 bases and J by 3 bases, with 13 bases between them. The CDR3 covers 14 residues. CDR1 and CDR2 (germline): LGHDT, YNNKEL (reference sequence). CDR3 sequence: CASSLRGRGYEQYF. CDR3 nucleotide sequence: TGTGCCAGCAGCCTCCGGGGCAGGGGCTACGAGCAGTACTTC.

The rearrangement joins TRBV30 to TRBJ1-2; possible D gene TRBD1, 6 bases. Germline V lookup: CDR1 GTSNPN, CDR2 SVGIG (reference sequence). The ends were cut back, 5 bases at V and 4 bases at J, with 14 bases in the middle. The CDR3 is made up of 13 amino acids. The CDR3 bases are TGTGCCTGGGGAGGACAGCTATTCTATGGCTACACCTTC. As protein: CAWGGQLFYGYTF.

This clone has a single count. The CDR3 coding sequence is TGCAGCGTTGAAGATGGCTGGGGGGAGCTGTTTTTT. Its protein is CSVEDGWGELFF. This chain connects TRBV29-1 to TRBJ2-2; D not resolved. V gave up 0 bases and J gave up 8 bases, with 7 bases separating them. The CDR3 has 12 residues. Germline CDR1 SQVTM, CDR2 ANQGSEA.

The rearrangement links TRBV10-2 to TRBJ2-1; 9 bases line up with TRBD2. In germline, CDR1 is WSHSY, CDR2 SAAADI. V shed 6 bases, J shed 8 bases, and the junction held 11 bases outside the gene matches. CDR3 length equals 15 residues. The CDR3 DNA reads TGCGCCAGCAGGGGGACTGGCGGGAGGGCGCATGAGCAGTTCTTC. Translated: CASRGTGGRAHEQFF.

The chain has TRBV7-2 and TRBJ1-6, with D unresolved. Trimming took 1 base from V and 15 from J, leaving 13 bases between them. The length of the CDR3 is 13 residues. Germline V gives CDR1 SGHTA, CDR2 FQGNSA. Here the CDR3 DNA reads TGTGCCAGCAGCTTAGAGCGGGGAGTTCTCCTCCACTTT. Encoded protein: CASSLERGVLLHF.

V and J are TRBV28 and TRBJ2-3; D gene ambiguous. This CDR3 region has 15 residues. Trimming pared 3 bases from V and 3 bases from J, leaving 13 bases between. Per germline, CDR1 MDHEN and CDR2 SYDVKM. The chain's CDR3 is CASSLETPGTDTQYF. The CDR3 nucleotides read TGTGCCAGCAGTTTGGAGACCCCCGGGACAGATACGCAGTATTTT. Supplemented by reference TRBV28 and TRBJ2-3, the full variable domain reads DVKVTQSSRYLVKRTGEKVFLECVQDMDHENMFWYRQDPGLGLRLIYFSYDVKMKEKGDIPEGYSVSREKKERFSLILESASTNQTSMYLCASSLETPGTDTQYFGPGTRLTVL.

V is TRBV19 and J is TRBJ2-7, with 8 bases matching TRBD1. Germline loops: CDR1 LNHDA, CDR2 SQIVND (reference sequence). The CDR3 is 15 amino acids. Losses at the gene ends were 5 bases for V and 0 bases for J; bases not matched to a gene: 6. Written as DNA, the CDR3 is TGTGCCAGTAGTCTCACCGGGACAGGCTCCTACGAGCAGTACGTC. Its translation is CASSLTGTGSYEQYV.

The V call is TRBV29-1, the J call TRBJ2-7; TRBD1 matches 7 bases. J lost 5 bases, V lost 3 bases, and 7 bases had no gene match. The CDR3 is made up of 13 amino acids. Germline values: CDR1 SQVTM, CDR2 ANQGSEA. The CDR3 DNA follows: TGCAGCGTTGATAGTCGGCAGGGGGACGAGCAGTACTTC. Translation: CSVDSRQGDEQYF.

The V and J genes are TRBV11-3 and TRBJ1-1; D unresolved. V was shortened by 1 base and J by 4 bases, with 10 bases between the two germline ends. This CDR3 spans 14 amino acids. Germline-derived CDR1 and CDR2 are SGHNT and YENEEA. The CDR3 loop reads CASSLGQSGTEAFF. The CDR3 coding sequence is TGTGCCAGCAGCTTAGGGCAATCGGGCACTGAAGCTTTCTTT.